These 26 T cell receptor beta chains originate from one sample sequenced in a study of blood T cell repertoires in COVID-19. TCRdb keeps only in-frame clones here, not all; method: immunoSEQ multiplex PCR. The sample contains about 240,000 clones, around 82% of which appear only once. The source material was peripheral blood. Receptors were obtained from a woman in her 70s with acute or convalescent COVID-19.

This rearrangement joins TRBV28 to TRBJ2-4; D not certain. V was clipped by 6 bases and J by 0 bases, with 12 bases between them. Germline V lookup: CDR1 MDHEN, CDR2 SYDVKM. The CDR3 has 15 amino acids. The CDR3 DNA reads TGTGCCAGCAGCCCCTATTTACTAGCCAAAAACATTCAGTACTTC. Protein product: CASSPYLLAKNIQYF.

J is TRBJ1-1 and V is TRBV9; no firm D call. Germline V gene data show CDR1 as SGDLS and CDR2 as YYNGEE. Trimming shortened V by 0 bases and J by 1 base, and 13 bases separated the two germline ends. The CDR3 runs 16 residues. This CDR3 reads CASSVGAGQENTEAFF. The CDR3 bases are TGTGCCAGCAGCGTAGGAGCTGGGCAGGAGAACACTGAAGCTTTCTTT.

This clone was counted between two and nine times. This chain links TRBV7-2 with TRBJ2-1; 7 bases agree with TRBD1. This CDR3 is built from 18 residues. Per germline, CDR1 SGHTA and CDR2 FQGNSA. The V gene end was trimmed by 5 bases and the J gene end by 0 bases; junction bases not matched to a gene: 13. DNA for the CDR3: TGTGCCAGCAGCACCCGACAGGGCGCTTTTCCCTCCTACAATGAGCAGTTCTTC. It codes for CASSTRQGAFPSYNEQFF.

This clone was picked up one time. This chain joins TRBV7-2 and TRBJ2-5, with 8 positions matching TRBD1. J was trimmed by 5 bases and V by 4 bases; bases with no gene match: 3. The CDR3 runs 13 residues. Per germline, CDR1 SGHTA and CDR2 FQGNSA. The CDR3 region is CASSWTGRETQYF. As DNA, the CDR3 is TGTGCCAGCAGCTGGACAGGGCGGGAGACCCAGTACTTC.

The chain has TRBV11-3 and TRBJ1-1; TRBD1 matches at 8 bases. Germline trimming cut 5 bases from V and 1 base from J; bases unmatched to any gene: 3. This CDR3 spans 14 amino acids. The germline CDR1 and CDR2 sequences are SGHNT and YENEEA. The CDR3 spells CASSRGQGNTEAFF. The CDR3 DNA reads as TGTGCCAGCAGCCGTGGACAGGGGAACACTGAAGCTTTCTTT. The full variable domain, its missing parts supplied by reference TRBV11-3 and TRBJ1-1, is EAGVVQSPRYKIIEKKQPVAFWCNPISGHNTLYWYLQNLGQGPELLIRYENEEAVDDSQLPKDRFSAERLKGVDSTLKIQPAELGDSAVYLCASSRGQGNTEAFFGQGTRLTVV.

The chain combines TRBV18 with TRBJ2-7, with D perhaps TRBD2 (5 bases). The CDR3 spans 14 residues. Germline lookup yields CDR1 KGHSH and CDR2 LQKENI. Trimming stripped 2 bases from V and 4 bases from J, with 12 bases between. Here the CDR3 DNA reads TGTGCCAGCTCACCAGGCCCAGGAGGTTACGAGCAGTACTTC. It yields the protein CASSPGPGGYEQYF.

This chain joins TRBV29-1 and TRBJ2-1; 8 bases match TRBD2. Germline loops: CDR1 SQVTM, CDR2 ANQGSEA. This CDR3 has 13 residues. V trimming: 7 bases; J trimming: 3 bases; junction bases outside the gene matches: 5. The CDR3 DNA reads TGCAGCGCGGGGGGGCGGAACTACAATGAGCAGTTCTTC. Translating it yields CSAGGRNYNEQFF.

This clone was recorded at least ten times. This chain joins TRBV27 and TRBJ2-2; 7 bases match TRBD1. Trimming cost V 6 bases and J 6 bases; bases outside gene matches: 10. The germline V gene has CDR1 MNHEY and CDR2 SMNVEV (reference sequence). CDR3 length: 15 residues. The CDR3 DNA sequence: TGTGCCAGCAGCACGACAGGGAAGAATGCCGGGGAGCTGTTTTTT. This gives the protein CASSTTGKNAGELFF.

The CDR3 DNA reads as TGTGCCAGTAGTATCGGGGGTCTGAATTCACCCCTCCACTTT. This translates into CASSIGGLNSPLHF. The chain uses TRBV19 and TRBJ1-6; D may be TRBD1 (5 bases). CDR3 length: 14 residues. Trimming took 3 bases from V and 7 from J, leaving 10 bases between them. CDR1 is LNHDA, CDR2 SQIVND, per germline (reference sequence).

Turning to this clone: The sample contains more than one DNA sequence encoding this CDR3. The V and J genes are TRBV29-1 and TRBJ1-1; 8 bases align to TRBD1. CDR1 is SQVTM and CDR2 is ANQGSEA in the germline V gene. Trimming removed 6 bases from V and 4 bases from J; junction bases left unmatched: 4. This CDR3 has 12 residues. CDR3 protein: CSVGQGGTEAFF. CDR3 sequence (DNA): TGCAGCGTAGGACAGGGAGGCACTGAAGCTTTCTTT.

This clone was found a few times. The chain is built from TRBV3-1 (or the pseudogene TRBV3-2) and TRBJ2-1; 16 bases align to TRBD2. The germline V gene encodes CDR1 LGHDT and CDR2 YNNKEL (reference sequence). V shed 7 bases and J 3 bases; nucleotides not matched to a gene: 6. CDR3 size: 17 residues. The CDR3 protein is CASKGLAGGTGYNEQFF. CDR3 coding DNA: TGTGCCAGCAAGGGACTAGCGGGGGGGACGGGCTACAATGAGCAGTTCTTC.

This clone was detected a few times. This sequence joins TRBV6-5 and TRBJ1-1, with D unclear. The CDR3 spans 13 residues. Germline V gene lookup returns CDR1 MNHEY and CDR2 SVGAGI. Trimming stripped 4 bases from V and 5 bases from J, with 11 bases between. This CDR3 is CASSSHARTEAFF. CDR3 nucleotides: TGTGCCAGCAGTTCCCATGCACGGACTGAAGCTTTCTTT.

This sequence joins TRBV6-5 and TRBJ2-7; 7 positions agree with TRBD1. After removal of 6 bases from V and 0 bases from J, the junction contained 8 bases not matched to a gene. Germline-derived CDR1 and CDR2 are MNHEY and SVGAGI. The CDR3 consists of 15 residues. This CDR3 reads CASSADRASSYEQYF. The CDR3 DNA is TGTGCCAGCAGCGCCGACAGGGCGAGCTCCTACGAGCAGTACTTC.

This sequence joins TRBV2 and TRBJ1-2; 9 positions match TRBD1. Germline assignment: CDR1 SNHLY and CDR2 FYNNEI. Unmatched junction bases numbered 6, after V lost 6 bases and J lost 4 bases. The length of the CDR3 is 14 residues. The DNA of the CDR3 is TGTGCCAGCAGGGCGGGACAGGGTCGCTATGGCTACACCTTC. Residues: CASRAGQGRYGYTF.

The genes are TRBV7-2 and TRBJ2-1, with TRBD2 matching over 9 bases. Trimming cost V 0 bases and J 9 bases; bases outside gene matches: 3. Germline lookup yields CDR1 SGHTA and CDR2 FQGNSA. CDR3 size: 14 residues. The CDR3 is CASSLASGGTEQFF. CDR3 DNA: TGTGCCAGCAGCTTAGCTAGCGGGGGTACTGAGCAGTTCTTC.

The rearrangement uses TRBV5-5 and TRBJ1-5; TRBD1 might be the D (5 bases). Germline values: CDR1 SGHKS, CDR2 YYEKEE (reference sequence). The CDR3 runs 14 residues. The V end lost 4 bases, the J end lost 3 bases, and 11 bases lay between the germline ends. CDR3 DNA: TGTGCCAGCAGCCCCTCCAGGGACAATCAGCCCCAGCATTTT. The encoded protein is CASSPSRDNQPQHF.

V usage is TRBV4-2 and J usage is TRBJ2-1; TRBD1 might be the D (5 bases). Germline V gives CDR1 LGHNA, CDR2 YNFKEQ. V was pared by 0 bases and J by 5 bases, with 8 bases between. The CDR3 sequence is 14 residues long. The DNA of the CDR3 is TGTGCCAGCAGCCAAGATAGACAGAACAATGAGCAGTTCTTC. Residues: CASSQDRQNNEQFF.

This clone was found a few times. The chain combines TRBV7-6 with TRBJ2-7, with 9 bases lining up with TRBD1. The CDR3 has 16 residues. Germline V lookup: CDR1 SGHVS, CDR2 FNYEAQ. J gave up 3 bases and V 5 bases, and 11 bases lay outside the gene matches. The CDR3 nucleotides read TGTGCCAGCAGCCGAGTCGGACAGGGGAAAATCTACGAGCAGTACTTC. Translated: CASSRVGQGKIYEQYF.

V usage is TRBV6-5 and J usage is TRBJ1-1; TRBD1 might be the D (6 bases). Germline V gene sequence: CDR1 MNHEY, CDR2 SVGAGI. This CDR3 is built from 13 residues. Trimming stripped 6 bases from V and 0 bases from J, with 8 bases between. The CDR3 DNA follows: TGTGCCAGCAGAGAGGGGGTGAACACTGAAGCTTTCTTT. It yields the protein CASREGVNTEAFF.

The chain carries TRBV19 and TRBJ1-5; no definite D call. CDR1 is LNHDA, CDR2 SQIVND, per germline (reference sequence). V was cut by 5 bases and J by 0 bases, with 8 bases left in between. The CDR3 has 14 amino acids. The CDR3 DNA reads as TGTGCCAGTAGTCTTTCGTATAGCAATCAGCCCCAGCATTTT. This encodes CASSLSYSNQPQHF.

In this sample, this clone turned up once. The chain recombines TRBV7-9 with TRBJ1-4; possible D gene TRBD1, 5 bases. Between the trimmed V and J ends, which lost 2 bases and 8 bases, there was a span of 15 bases. Germline CDR1 is SEHNR and CDR2 is FQNEAQ (reference sequence). The CDR3 loop spans 15 amino acids. The CDR3 region has the DNA TGTGCCAGCAGCTTATTTCGAGGGGCGGGGGAAAAACTGTTTTTT. It yields the protein CASSLFRGAGEKLFF.

The chain combines TRBV6-2 or TRBV6-3 with TRBJ1-5, with 9 bases fitting TRBD1. The CDR3 is made up of 16 amino acids. CDR1 MNHEY and CDR2 SVGEGT come from the germline V gene. V was pared by 5 bases and J by 3 bases, with 8 bases of the junction left unmatched. CDR3 residues: CASSQQTGGYNQPQHF. In nucleotides, the CDR3 is TGTGCCAGCAGTCAACAGACAGGGGGATACAATCAGCCCCAGCATTTT.

The V call is TRBV3-1 (or the pseudogene TRBV3-2), the J call TRBJ1-2, with TRBD1 matching over 9 bases. Germline V CDR1 and CDR2: LGHDT, YNNKEL (reference sequence). V trimming: 1 base; J trimming: 14 bases; junction bases outside the gene matches: 11. This CDR3 is built from 14 residues. The CDR3 region is CASSQAGTGPLETF. Here the CDR3 DNA reads TGTGCCAGCAGCCAAGCAGGGACAGGGCCACTCGAGACCTTC.

The chain links TRBV7-9 to TRBJ2-7; the match to TRBD1 covers 8 bases. This CDR3 comprises 15 residues. With 3 bases clipped from V and 4 bases from J, the junction kept 8 bases outside the gene matches. The V gene's germline CDR1 is SEHNR and CDR2 FQNEAQ (reference sequence). CDR3 loop: CASSFGQGVRYEQYF. As DNA, the CDR3 is TGTGCCAGCAGCTTCGGACAGGGAGTAAGGTACGAGCAGTACTTC. Drawing the rest from reference TRBV7-9 and TRBJ2-7, the complete variable domain is DTGVSQNPRHKITKRGQNVTFRCDPISEHNRLYWYRQTLGQGPEFLTYFQNEAQLEKSRLLSDRFSAERPKGSFSTLEIQRTEQGDSAMYLCASSFGQGVRYEQYFGPGTRLTVT.

The chain has TRBV9 and TRBJ1-1; 7 bases are shared with TRBD1. The CDR3 loop spans 17 amino acids. Unmatched junction bases numbered 11, after V lost 3 bases and J lost 0 bases. Looked up from germline, CDR1 is SGDLS and CDR2 is YYNGEE. As DNA, the CDR3 is TGTGCCAGCAGCGGACAGGGAACCCCTGGTCTGAACACTGAAGCTTTCTTT. The encoded protein is CASSGQGTPGLNTEAFF.

The V and J genes are TRBV7-2 and TRBJ1-6; D call uncertain. The CDR3 contains 18 residues. From germline, CDR1 is SGHTA and CDR2 FQGNSA. V dropped 1 base and J dropped 0 bases, with 13 bases sitting between them. CDR3 amino acids: CASSLGGRLSSYNSPLHF. The CDR3 DNA follows: TGTGCCAGCAGCTTAGGTGGCAGGTTGAGCTCCTATAATTCACCCCTCCACTTT.